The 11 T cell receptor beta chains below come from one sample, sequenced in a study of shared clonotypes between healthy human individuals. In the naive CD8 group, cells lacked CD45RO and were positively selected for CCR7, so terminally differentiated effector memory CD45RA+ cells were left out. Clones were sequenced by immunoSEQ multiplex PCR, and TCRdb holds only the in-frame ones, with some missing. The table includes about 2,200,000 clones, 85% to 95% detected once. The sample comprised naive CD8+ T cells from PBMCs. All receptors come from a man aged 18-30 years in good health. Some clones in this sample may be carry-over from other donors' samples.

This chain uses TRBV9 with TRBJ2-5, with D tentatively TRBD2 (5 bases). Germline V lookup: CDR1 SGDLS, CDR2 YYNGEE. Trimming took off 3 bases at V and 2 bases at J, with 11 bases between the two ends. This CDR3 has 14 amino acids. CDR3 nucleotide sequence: TGTGCCAGCAGCGGAGGAGCGGTACAAGAGACCCAGTACTTC. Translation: CASSGGAVQETQYF.

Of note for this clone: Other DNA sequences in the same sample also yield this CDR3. CDR3 DNA: TGTGCCATCAGTGAGGGGGCCTACGAGCAGTACTTC. Residues: CAISEGAYEQYF. The chain employs TRBV10-3 and TRBJ2-7; no clear D. Germline lookup yields CDR1 ENHRY and CDR2 SYGVKD. The CDR3 runs to 12 residues. Trimming removed 2 bases from V and 2 bases from J, with 4 bases in between.

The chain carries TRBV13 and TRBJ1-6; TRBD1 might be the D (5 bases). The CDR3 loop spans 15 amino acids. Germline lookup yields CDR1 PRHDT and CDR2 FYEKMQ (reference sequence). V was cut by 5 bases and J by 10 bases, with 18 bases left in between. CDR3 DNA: TGTGCCAGCAGCCTCCGGGGGGAGTTGGCATCACCCCTCCACTTT. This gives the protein CASSLRGELASPLHF.

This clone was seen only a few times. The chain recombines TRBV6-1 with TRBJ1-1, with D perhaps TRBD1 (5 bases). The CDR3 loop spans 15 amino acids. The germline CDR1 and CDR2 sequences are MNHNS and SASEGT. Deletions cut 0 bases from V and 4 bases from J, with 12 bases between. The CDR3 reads CASSEAGSGGTEAFF. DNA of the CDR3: TGTGCCAGCAGTGAAGCGGGCTCGGGGGGCACTGAAGCTTTCTTT.

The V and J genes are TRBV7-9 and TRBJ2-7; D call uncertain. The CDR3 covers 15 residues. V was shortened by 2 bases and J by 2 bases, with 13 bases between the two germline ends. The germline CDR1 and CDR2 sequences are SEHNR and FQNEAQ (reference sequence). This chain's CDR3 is CASSLPRALPYEQYF. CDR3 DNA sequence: TGTGCCAGCAGCTTACCCCGGGCTCTACCCTACGAGCAGTACTTC.

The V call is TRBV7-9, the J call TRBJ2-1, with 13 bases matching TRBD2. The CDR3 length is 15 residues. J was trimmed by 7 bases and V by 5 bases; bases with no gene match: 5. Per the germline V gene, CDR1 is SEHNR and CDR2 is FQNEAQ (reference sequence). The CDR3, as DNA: TGTGCCAGCAGCCGTGGACTAGCGGGAGTTAATGAGCAGTTCTTC. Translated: CASSRGLAGVNEQFF.

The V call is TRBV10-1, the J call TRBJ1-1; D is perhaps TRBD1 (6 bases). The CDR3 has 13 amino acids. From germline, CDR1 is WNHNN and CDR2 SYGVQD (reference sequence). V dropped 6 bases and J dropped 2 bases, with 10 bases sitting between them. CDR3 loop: CASSRGGNTEAFF. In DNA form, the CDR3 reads TGCGCCAGCAGCCGAGGGGGAAACACTGAAGCTTTCTTT.

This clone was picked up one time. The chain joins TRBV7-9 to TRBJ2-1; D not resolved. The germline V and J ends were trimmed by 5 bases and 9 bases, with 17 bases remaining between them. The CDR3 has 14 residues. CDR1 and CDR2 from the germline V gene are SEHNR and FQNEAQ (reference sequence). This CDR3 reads CASSVRIDPGEQFF. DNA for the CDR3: TGTGCCAGCAGCGTCCGTATCGACCCCGGTGAGCAGTTCTTC.

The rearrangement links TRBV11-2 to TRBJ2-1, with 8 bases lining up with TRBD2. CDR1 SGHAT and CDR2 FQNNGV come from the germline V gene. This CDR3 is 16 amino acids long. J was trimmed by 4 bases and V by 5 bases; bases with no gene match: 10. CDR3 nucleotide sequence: TGTGCCAGCAGCCCCCGGACTAGCAGAATGTACAATGAGCAGTTCTTC. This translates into CASSPRTSRMYNEQFF.

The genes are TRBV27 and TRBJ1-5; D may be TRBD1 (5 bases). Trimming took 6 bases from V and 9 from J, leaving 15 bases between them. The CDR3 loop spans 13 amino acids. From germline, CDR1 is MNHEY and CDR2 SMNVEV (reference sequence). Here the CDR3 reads CASSGQARGPQHF. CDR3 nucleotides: TGTGCCAGCAGCGGGCAGGCGAGGGGGCCCCAGCATTTT.

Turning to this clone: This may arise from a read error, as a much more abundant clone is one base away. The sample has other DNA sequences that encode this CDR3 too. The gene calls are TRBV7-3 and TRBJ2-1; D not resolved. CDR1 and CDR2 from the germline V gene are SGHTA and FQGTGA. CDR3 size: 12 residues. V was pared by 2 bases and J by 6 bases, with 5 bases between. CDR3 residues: CASSLVGNEQFF. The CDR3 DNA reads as TGTGCCAGCAGCTTAGTGGGCAATGAGCAGTTCTTC.